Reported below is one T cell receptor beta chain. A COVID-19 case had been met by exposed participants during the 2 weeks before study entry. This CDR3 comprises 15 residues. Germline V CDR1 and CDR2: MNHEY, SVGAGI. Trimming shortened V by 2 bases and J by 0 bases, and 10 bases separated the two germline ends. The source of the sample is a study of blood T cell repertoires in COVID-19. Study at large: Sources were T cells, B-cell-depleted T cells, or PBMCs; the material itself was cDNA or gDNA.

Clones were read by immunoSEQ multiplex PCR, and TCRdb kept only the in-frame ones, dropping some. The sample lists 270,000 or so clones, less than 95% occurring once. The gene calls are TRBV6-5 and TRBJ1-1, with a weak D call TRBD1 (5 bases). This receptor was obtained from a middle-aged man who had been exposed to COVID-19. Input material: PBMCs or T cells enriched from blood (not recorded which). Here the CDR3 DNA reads TGTGCCAGCAGTTACGAAGGACACCTGAACACTGAAGCTTTCTTT. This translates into CASSYEGHLNTEAFF.